These 16 T cell receptor beta chains share one sample of origin, sequenced in a study of long-term antiretroviral therapy in people with HIV. Sequencing used immunoSEQ v3.0 at survey level. Produced via immunoSEQ multiplex PCR; TCRdb's table is partial and in-frame only. The sample contains some 48,000 clones, around 84% of which appear only once. The sequences come from unsorted PBMCs, collected 0.8 years after starting antiretroviral therapy. The receptors shown here come from a woman aged 18-35 years with HIV.

The chain employs TRBV28 and TRBJ2-1, with TRBD2 identical over 14 bases. V shed 7 bases, J shed 7 bases, and the junction held 12 bases outside the gene matches. Germline CDR1 MDHEN, CDR2 SYDVKM. The CDR3 sequence is 17 residues long. DNA of the CDR3: TGTGCCAGCATTGGACTAGCGGGAGGAGTGTACAGGAATGAGCAGTTCTTC. It codes for CASIGLAGGVYRNEQFF.

The chain employs TRBV5-5 and TRBJ2-7, with 15 bases identical to TRBD2. CDR1 SGHKS and CDR2 YYEKEE come from the germline V gene (reference sequence). The CDR3 is 18 residues long. Trimming removed 3 bases from V and 0 bases from J; junction bases left unmatched: 7. The CDR3: CASSYRTSGRAPSYEQYF. The CDR3 DNA reads as TGTGCCAGCAGCTATAGGACTAGCGGGAGGGCTCCCTCCTACGAGCAGTACTTC. The variable domain in full, with the rest retrieved from reference TRBV5-5 and TRBJ2-7, is DAGVTQSPTHLIKTRGQQVTLRCSPISGHKSVSWYQQVLGQGPQFIFQYYEKEERGRGNFPDRFSARQFPNYSSELNVNALLLGDSALYLCASSYRTSGRAPSYEQYFGPGTRLTVT.

This clone has only a few counts. This chain connects TRBV6-6 to TRBJ2-5, with 9 bases fitting TRBD1. The CDR3 is made up of 14 amino acids. The V gene end was trimmed by 4 bases and the J gene end by 5 bases; junction bases not matched to a gene: 5. Germline lookup yields CDR1 MNHNY and CDR2 SVGAGI (reference sequence). The CDR3 DNA reads as TGTGCCAGCAGTTTCCTCGACAGGGGGGAGACCCAGTACTTC. It is translated as CASSFLDRGETQYF.

The chain carries TRBV28 and TRBJ1-2; D gene unclear. The CDR3 totals 14 residues. Germline V lookup: CDR1 MDHEN, CDR2 SYDVKM. With 7 bases removed from V and 6 bases from J, the gap between germline ends came to 18 bases. The CDR3 loop reads CASNIPLAKDGYTF. In DNA, the CDR3 is TGTGCCAGCAATATTCCCCTTGCTAAAGATGGCTACACCTTC.

CDR3 bases: TGTGCCAGCAGCAAAGTTGAGGCGCGACATGGCTACACCTTC. Encoded protein: CASSKVEARHGYTF. The V gene is TRBV21-1, the J gene TRBJ1-2. TRBV21-1 is shown as a pseudogene. The CDR3 runs 14 residues.

The chain recombines TRBV7-2 with TRBJ2-7, with 9 bases lining up with TRBD2. V was pared by 3 bases and J by 1 base, with 13 bases of the junction left unmatched. CDR1 is SGHTA and CDR2 is FQGNSA in the germline V gene. The CDR3 runs to 18 residues. CDR3 amino acids: CASSLALGAGGGSYEQYF. For the CDR3, the DNA is TGTGCCAGCAGCTTGGCCTTGGGGGCGGGAGGGGGGTCCTACGAGCAGTACTTC.

CDR3 nucleotide sequence: TGTGCCAGCAGCTTAGTTTCGGCTAGCGGTTACAATGAGCAGTTCTTC. It encodes CASSLVSASGYNEQFF. The chain joins TRBV11-3 to TRBJ2-1, with 7 nucleotides matching TRBD2. Germline CDR1 and CDR2: SGHNT and YENEEA. V lost 1 base and J lost 4; bases outside the gene matches: 7. The CDR3 contains 16 residues. Complete variable domain (other parts from reference TRBV11-3 and TRBJ2-1): EAGVVQSPRYKIIEKKQPVAFWCNPISGHNTLYWYLQNLGQGPELLIRYENEEAVDDSQLPKDRFSAERLKGVDSTLKIQPAELGDSAVYLCASSLVSASGYNEQFFGPGTRLTVL.

This clone was seen more than once but under ten times. The J gene is TRBJ2-1, the V gene TRBV18; 10 nucleotides line up with TRBD2. V lost 3 bases, J lost 5 bases, and 1 base stayed unmatched. The germline V gene encodes CDR1 KGHSH and CDR2 LQKENI. This CDR3 contains 14 residues. CDR3 bases: TGTGCCAGCTCACCCGGACTAGCGGACAATGAGCAGTTCTTC. Translation: CASSPGLADNEQFF.

This clone appeared a single time. The CDR3 nucleotides read TGTGCCAGCAGCTTGGGAGGACTAGCGGGAGCGGGAGATACGCAGTATTTT. As protein: CASSLGGLAGAGDTQYF. V gene TRBV5-4 combines with J gene TRBJ2-3; 13 bases line up with TRBD2. Per the germline V gene, CDR1 is SGHNT and CDR2 is YYREEE (reference sequence). The CDR3 spans 17 residues. The V and J ends lost 0 bases and 5 bases, in that order; junction bases with no gene match: 6.

The chain uses TRBV27 and TRBJ2-7, with 9 bases matching TRBD2. Germline lookup yields CDR1 MNHEY and CDR2 SMNVEV (reference sequence). The V segment lost 4 bases and the J segment 3 bases; nucleotides outside the gene matches: 10. This CDR3 comprises 16 residues. The CDR3 nucleotides read TGTGCCAGCAGTTCATTAGCGGGAGCCTTAAGCTACGAGCAGTACTTC. This sequence encodes CASSSLAGALSYEQYF.

This rearrangement joins TRBV6-5 to TRBJ2-6; a possible D gene is TRBD2 (6 bases). The V end was cut by 2 bases, the J end by 3 bases, with 11 bases between. The CDR3 is made up of 16 amino acids. Germline CDR1 reads MNHEY; CDR2 reads SVGAGI. The CDR3 here is CASSYGGADGANVLTF. The CDR3 DNA sequence: TGTGCCAGCAGTTACGGAGGGGCGGATGGGGCCAACGTCCTGACTTTC.

The chain links TRBV2 to TRBJ2-6; no definite D call. CDR1 and CDR2 from the germline V gene are SNHLY and FYNNEI. CDR3 size: 13 residues. Trimming shortened V by 10 bases and J by 0 bases, and 7 bases separated the two germline ends. This CDR3 reads CATLSSGANVLTF. The CDR3 DNA is TGTGCCACCTTGAGCTCTGGGGCCAACGTCCTGACTTTC.

This chain links TRBV4-3 with TRBJ1-4; 11 bases fit TRBD1. V shed 1 base, J shed 7 bases, and the junction held 14 bases outside the gene matches. This CDR3 is 19 amino acids long. The germline gives CDR1 LGHNA, CDR2 YSLEER. CDR3 protein: CASSQGGVGQGARGEKLFF. CDR3 coding DNA: TGCGCCAGCAGCCAAGGGGGGGTAGGACAGGGGGCGCGGGGTGAAAAACTGTTTTTT.

The rearrangement uses TRBV10-2 and TRBJ1-4; D is unclear. The V gene lost 6 bases and the J gene lost 6 bases, with 17 bases spanning the gap. Per germline, CDR1 WSHSY and CDR2 SAAADI. This CDR3 has 15 residues. CDR3 protein: CASSPSGIVDEKLFF. In nucleotides, the CDR3 is TGCGCCAGCAGCCCTTCGGGTATTGTGGATGAAAAACTGTTTTTT.

The sample holds one count of this clone. This chain joins TRBV5-1 and TRBJ2-7; TRBD1 matches at 7 bases. Germline CDR1 and CDR2: SGHRS and YFSETQ. V gave up 0 bases and J gave up 2 bases; unmatched junction bases: 5. CDR3 length: 15 residues. The CDR3 region has the DNA TGCGCCAGCAGCTTGGGGACAGGTAGTACCTACGAGCAGTACTTC. It yields the protein CASSLGTGSTYEQYF.

The CDR3 region is CASSIDVAGKDTEAFF. As DNA, the CDR3 is TGTGCCAGTAGTATAGATGTGGCGGGGAAGGACACTGAAGCTTTCTTT. The J gene is TRBJ1-1, the V gene TRBV19; D not certain. V lost 0 bases and J 3 bases, leaving 14 bases between the germline ends. The CDR3 loop spans 16 amino acids. Germline V gives CDR1 LNHDA, CDR2 SQIVND (reference sequence).